Detailed here is one T cell receptor beta chain. This sample was taken from a study of blood T cell repertoires in COVID-19. About the study: PBMCs, B-cell-depleted T cells, or T cells provided the cDNA or gDNA that made up the material.

Trimming pared 4 bases from V and 3 bases from J, leaving 13 bases between. This CDR3 has 14 amino acids. CDR1 is SGHAT and CDR2 is FQNNGV in the germline V gene. Under the authors' procedure: For nucleated cells, counts were estimated from reference gene primer amplification. This table comes from immunoSEQ multiplex PCR, and its TCRdb copy is limited to in-frame clones, with some not included. For V, J and clone size, that table is used; D and trimming come from the DNA. In the table there are tens of thousands of clones, 80% to 90% of which are singletons. The TCR was taken from a woman in her 70s in a cohort sampled during active COVID-19. The sample was peripheral blood. The chain couples TRBV11-2 to TRBJ2-7; D is perhaps TRBD2 (6 bases). CDR3 sequence: CASSSINGGYEQYF. The CDR3 DNA follows: TGTGCCAGCAGCTCAATTAACGGGGGCTACGAGCAGTACTTC. Filled out from reference TRBV11-2 and TRBJ2-7, the complete variable domain reads EAGVAQSPRYKIIEKRQSVAFWCNPISGHATLYWYQQILGQGPKLLIQFQNNGVVDDSQLPKDRFSAERLKGVDSTLKIQPAKLEDSAVYLCASSSINGGYEQYFGPGTRLTVT.